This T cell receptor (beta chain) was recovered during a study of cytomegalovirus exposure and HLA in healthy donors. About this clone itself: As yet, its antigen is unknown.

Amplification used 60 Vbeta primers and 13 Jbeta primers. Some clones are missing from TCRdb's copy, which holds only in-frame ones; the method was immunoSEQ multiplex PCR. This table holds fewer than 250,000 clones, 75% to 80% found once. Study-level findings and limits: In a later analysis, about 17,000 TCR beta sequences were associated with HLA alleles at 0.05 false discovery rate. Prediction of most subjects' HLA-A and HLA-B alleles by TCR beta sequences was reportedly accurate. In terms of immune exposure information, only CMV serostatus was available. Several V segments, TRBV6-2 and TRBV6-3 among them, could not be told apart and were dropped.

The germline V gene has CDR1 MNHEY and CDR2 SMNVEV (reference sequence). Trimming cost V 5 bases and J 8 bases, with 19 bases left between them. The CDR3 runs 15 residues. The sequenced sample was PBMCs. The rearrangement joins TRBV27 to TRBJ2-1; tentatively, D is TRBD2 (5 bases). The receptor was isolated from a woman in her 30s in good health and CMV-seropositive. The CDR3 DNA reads TGTGCCAGCAGTCCACTGGACTTCACCTTCGATGAGCAGTTCTTC. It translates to CASSPLDFTFDEQFF.